This T cell receptor beta chain is from a study of cytomegalovirus exposure and HLA in healthy donors. Concerning this clone: What it recognizes is unknown.

The study, taken as a whole, reports: Compared with the roughly 700-donor mean, an Asian-associated ancestry cluster reportedly had fewer N-insertions, according to a later analysis. V- and J-gene trimming in TCR beta was tied to a missense DCLRE1C variant by an analysis performed later. A later analysis showed HLA-associated TCR beta chains outstripping equally common others in clonal expansion. Donors were assumed by presence/absence analyses to have roughly uniform sequencing depth.

PCR primers comprised 60 Vbeta and 13 Jbeta primers. Sequenced by immunoSEQ multiplex PCR; TCRdb stores in-frame clones only, minus some. The sample contains about 120,000 clones, 75% of which appear only once. The V segment lost 8 bases and the J segment 0 bases; nucleotides outside the gene matches: 12. The CDR3 loop spans 16 amino acids. Germline V gives CDR1 SGHTA, CDR2 FQGNSA. V and J are TRBV7-2 and TRBJ2-7; TRBD2 aligns across 8 bases. The sample taken for sequencing was PBMCs. This sequence was found in a middle-aged woman in good health and CMV-seropositive. CDR3 bases: TGTGCCAGCCAAAAAGGCGGGAGGCGGGCCTCCTACGAGCAGTACTTC. It translates to CASQKGGRRASYEQYF. The full variable domain, rest sourced from reference TRBV7-2 and TRBJ2-7, is GAGVSQSPSNKVTEKGKDVELRCDPISGHTALYWYRQSLGQGLEFLIYFQGNSAPDKSGLPSDRFSAERTGGSVSTLTIQRTQQEDSAVYLCASQKGGRRASYEQYFGPGTRLTVT.